This T cell receptor beta chain was sequenced during a study of blood T cells in healthy people across ages. General study findings and limits: Both naive CD4+ cell counts and diversity were greater in long-lived donors than in aged donors. Without sorted subsets, naive and antigen-experienced compartments could not be conclusively compared. Per million T cells, the diversity of TCR beta decreased roughly linearly as age advanced.

To note about this clonotype: Its antigen remains unknown.

PCR was performed a second time for about 7 to 11 cycles using a sample-barcoded 5' primer and a J-beta primer mix. A tag from a template-switch adaptor with 12 random nucleotides marked each cDNA molecule. Using its own MiXCR run on the 5' RACE reads, TCRdb lists one record per CDR3 protein. The table has around 600,000 distinct CDR3 sequences, around half seen once. Germline assignment: CDR1 DFQATT and CDR2 SNEGSKA (reference sequence). This CDR3 comprises 11 residues. The germline V and J ends were trimmed by 3 bases and 11 bases, with 13 bases remaining between them. What was sequenced was blood. V and J are TRBV20-1 and TRBJ2-5; no definite D call. The source of this sequence is a man older than 75 in good health. The CDR3 region has the DNA TGCAGTGCTAGGGGATCCGGCTGGCAGTACTTC. The encoded protein is CSARGSGWQYF.